These 14 T cell receptor beta chains share one sample of origin, sequenced in a study of regulatory T cells in long-lasting Graves disease. Time point: newly diagnosed GD, antithyroid drugs for less than 3 months. The TCR library used RNA extracted from PBMCs. Construction of the TCR beta libraries employed iRepertoire HTBI primers in conjunction with Arm-PCR of CDR3 regions. MiXCR, run by TCRdb on the multiplex PCR reads, gives a single entry per CDR3 protein. The sample has around 250,000 distinct CDR3 sequences; 20% to 25% are singletons. The sample consisted of peripheral blood mononuclear cells (PBMCs), taken at new diagnosis, from a patient treated with antithyroid drugs. These receptors all come from a female donor with Graves disease.

This clonotype has ten or more counts. The chain links TRBV7-3 to TRBJ2-1, with 8 bases that match TRBD1. The germline gives CDR1 SGHTA, CDR2 FQGTGA. The J segment lost 6 bases and the V segment lost 0 bases, leaving 10 bases of the junction unmatched. The length of the CDR3 is 17 residues. The CDR3 spells CASSLTGGQEGSNEQFF. In DNA form, the CDR3 reads TGTGCCAGCAGCTTAACGGGGGGACAGGAGGGTAGCAATGAGCAGTTCTTC.

As regards this clonotype: This may stem from a read error, because a much larger clone lies one nucleotide away. It is likely a read error, because the conserved phenylalanine at the end of the CDR3 is missing. The J gene is TRBJ1-2, the V gene TRBV18; 8 bases are a match to TRBD1. Germline CDR1 KGHSH, CDR2 LQKENI. The CDR3 has 13 residues. J was trimmed by 6 bases and V by 4 bases; bases with no gene match: 4. CDR3 amino acids: CASSLQGGNGYTL. The DNA of the CDR3 is TGTGCCAGCTCACTACAGGGGGGCAATGGCTACACCCTC.

This clonotype was recorded many times. This sequence joins TRBV9 and TRBJ2-1; 12 bases are a match to TRBD2. CDR1 and CDR2 (germline): SGDLS, YYNGEE. The CDR3 is 14 residues long. V lost 3 bases and J lost 8; bases outside the gene matches: 3. CDR3 coding DNA: TGTGCCAGCAGCGCTAGCGGGGGGGCTTATGAGCAGTTCTTC. This translates into CASSASGGAYEQFF.

This clonotype came up many times. V is TRBV9 and J is TRBJ2-7; tentatively, D is TRBD1 or TRBD2 (5 bases each). The CDR3 has 14 residues. The V and J ends lost 4 bases and 0 bases respectively, with 11 bases between them. The germline V gene encodes CDR1 SGDLS and CDR2 YYNGEE. CDR3 in amino acids: CASSSGRTSYEQYF. CDR3 sequence (DNA): TGTGCCAGCAGCTCGGGACGCACCTCCTACGAGCAGTACTTC.

This rearrangement joins TRBV9 to TRBJ2-1; 13 nucleotides agree with TRBD2. Germline V lookup: CDR1 SGDLS, CDR2 YYNGEE. The CDR3 covers 15 residues. V shed 2 bases and J 7 bases; nucleotides not matched to a gene: 3. In DNA form, the CDR3 reads TGTGCCAGCAGCGTGGGGACTAGCGGGACTAATGAGCAGTTCTTC. This encodes CASSVGTSGTNEQFF.

This clonotype was recorded at least ten times. This chain links TRBV28 with TRBJ2-7; D tentatively fits TRBD1 or TRBD2 (5 bases each). This CDR3 has 13 amino acids. The germline gives CDR1 MDHEN, CDR2 SYDVKM. V was clipped by 7 bases and J by 3 bases, with 13 bases between them. The CDR3, as DNA: TGTGCCAGCATCATGATGGGGGACTACGAGCAGTACTTC. This translates into CASIMMGDYEQYF.

This clonotype was seen a handful of times. CDR3 coding DNA: TGCGCCAGCAGTGTTCTGCCGACGGGGACGCAGTATTTT. This encodes CASSVLPTGTQYF. The chain uses TRBV10-1 and TRBJ2-3; weak D call: TRBD2 (5 bases). In germline, CDR1 is WNHNN, CDR2 SYGVQD (reference sequence). V dropped 4 bases and J dropped 9 bases, with 14 bases sitting between them. This CDR3 is built from 13 residues.

The chain combines TRBV28 with TRBJ2-7; 7 bases agree with TRBD2. Per the germline V gene, CDR1 is MDHEN and CDR2 is SYDVKM. This CDR3 has 15 residues. J gave up 5 bases and V 6 bases, and 13 bases lay outside the gene matches. CDR3 residues: CASSHHQLAVNEQYF. In DNA form, the CDR3 reads TGTGCCAGCAGCCACCACCAGCTAGCGGTTAACGAGCAGTACTTC.

This clonotype was observed at least ten times. The rearrangement links TRBV6-1 to TRBJ1-4, with unresolved D. The ends were cut back, 8 bases at V and 5 bases at J, with 12 bases in the middle. Germline values: CDR1 MNHNS, CDR2 SASEGT. This CDR3 contains 13 residues. The CDR3 DNA reads as TGTGCCAGCTCCCCCAGGAGGAATGAAAAACTGTTTTTT. This gives the protein CASSPRRNEKLFF.

In this sample, this clonotype turned up many times. This chain links TRBV6-1 with TRBJ2-7, with 7 bases lining up with TRBD2. The trim removed 6 bases at V and 2 bases at J, leaving 7 bases unmatched. The CDR3 extends over 14 amino acids. CDR1 MNHNS and CDR2 SASEGT come from the germline V gene. The CDR3 spells CASRQSSGTYEQYF. The CDR3 region has the DNA TGTGCCAGCAGACAATCTAGCGGAACCTACGAGCAGTACTTC.

Notes on this clonotype: This may stem from a read error, because a much larger clone lies one nucleotide away. The chain couples TRBV11-2 to TRBJ2-5, with D uncertain. The CDR3 length is 15 residues. V gave up 1 base and J gave up 7 bases, with 16 bases separating them. CDR1 and CDR2 from the germline V gene are SGHAT and FQNNGV. CDR3 coding DNA: TGTGCCAGCAGCTTAGGACCATCAACCTTGGGGACCCAGTACTTC. This gives the protein CASSLGPSTLGTQYF.

The chain combines TRBV6-5 with TRBJ1-1, with a weak D call TRBD1 (6 bases). Germline V gives CDR1 MNHEY, CDR2 SVGAGI. This CDR3 spans 14 amino acids. The V end lost 0 bases, the J end lost 8 bases, and 13 bases lay between the germline ends. The CDR3 protein is CASSYSASRGEAFF. The CDR3 DNA is TGTGCCAGCAGTTACTCGGCGAGCAGGGGAGAAGCTTTCTTT.

There are a few counts of this clonotype. The J gene is TRBJ2-7, the V gene TRBV20-1; D gene unclear. The V gene's germline CDR1 is DFQATT and CDR2 SNEGSKA (reference sequence). The CDR3 has 11 amino acids. V was clipped by 0 bases and J by 9 bases, with 9 bases between them. Here the CDR3 DNA reads TGCAGTGCTAGAGATTGGACGGGGCAGTACTTC. It translates to CSARDWTGQYF.

This clonotype was observed at least ten times. The CDR3 is CASSQDRGRVVGQETQYF. In nucleotides, the CDR3 is TGTGCCAGCAGCCAAGACAGGGGGCGCGTGGTAGGCCAAGAGACCCAGTACTTC. The chain uses TRBV5-5 and TRBJ2-5; 10 bases align to TRBD1. This CDR3 spans 18 amino acids. Germline V gives CDR1 SGHKS, CDR2 YYEKEE (reference sequence). V lost 4 bases to trimming and J lost 1 base; unmatched junction nucleotides: 13. The full variable domain, rest sourced from reference TRBV5-5 and TRBJ2-5, is DAGVTQSPTHLIKTRGQQVTLRCSPISGHKSVSWYQQVLGQGPQFIFQYYEKEERGRGNFPDRFSARQFPNYSSELNVNALLLGDSALYLCASSQDRGRVVGQETQYFGPGTRLLVL.